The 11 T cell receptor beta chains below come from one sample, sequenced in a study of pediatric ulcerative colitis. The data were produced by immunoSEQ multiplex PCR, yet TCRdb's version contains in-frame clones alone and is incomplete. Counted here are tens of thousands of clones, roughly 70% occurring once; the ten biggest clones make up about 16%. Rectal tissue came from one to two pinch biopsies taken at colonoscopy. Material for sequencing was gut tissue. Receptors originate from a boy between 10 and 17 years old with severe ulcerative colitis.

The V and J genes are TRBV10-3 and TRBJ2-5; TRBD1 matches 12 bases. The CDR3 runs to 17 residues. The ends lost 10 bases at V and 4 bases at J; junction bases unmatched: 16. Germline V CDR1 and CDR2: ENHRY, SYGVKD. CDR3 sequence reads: CATAPVTGTGGRETQYF. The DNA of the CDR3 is TGTGCCACCGCCCCCGTCACCGGGACAGGGGGCCGAGAGACCCAGTACTTC.

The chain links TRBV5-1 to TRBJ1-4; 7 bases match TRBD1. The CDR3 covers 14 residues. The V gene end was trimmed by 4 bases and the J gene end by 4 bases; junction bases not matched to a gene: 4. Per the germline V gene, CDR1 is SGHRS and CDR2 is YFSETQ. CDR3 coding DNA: TGCGCCAGCAGCCTGGGACAGAATAATGAAAAACTGTTTTTT. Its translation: CASSLGQNNEKLFF.

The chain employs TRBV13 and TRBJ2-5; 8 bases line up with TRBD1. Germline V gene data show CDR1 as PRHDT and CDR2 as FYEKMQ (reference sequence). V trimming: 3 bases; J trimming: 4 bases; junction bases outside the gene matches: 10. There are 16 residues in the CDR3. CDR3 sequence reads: CASSFGTTGGRETQYF. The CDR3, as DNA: TGTGCCAGCAGCTTCGGCACCACAGGGGGTAGAGAGACCCAGTACTTC.

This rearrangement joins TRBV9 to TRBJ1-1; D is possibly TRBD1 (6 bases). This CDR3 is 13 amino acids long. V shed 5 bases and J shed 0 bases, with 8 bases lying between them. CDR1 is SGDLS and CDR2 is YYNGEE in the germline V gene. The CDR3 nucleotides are TGTGCCAGCAGTACAGGGTTGAACACTGAAGCTTTCTTT. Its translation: CASSTGLNTEAFF.

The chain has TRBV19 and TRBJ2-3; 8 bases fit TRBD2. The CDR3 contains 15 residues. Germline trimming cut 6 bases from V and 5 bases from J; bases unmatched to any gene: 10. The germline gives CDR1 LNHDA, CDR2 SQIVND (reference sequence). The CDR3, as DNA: TGTGCCAGTAGGCCCGGGACTAGAGACCGAGATACGCAGTATTTT. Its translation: CASRPGTRDRDTQYF.

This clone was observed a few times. The CDR3 bases are TGCAGTGCTAGAGGGATTCTAGATTACTTC. Translated, it gives CSARGILDYF. V usage is TRBV20-1 and J usage is TRBJ2-4; D gene ambiguous. Germline CDR1 and CDR2: DFQATT and SNEGSKA (reference sequence). V was trimmed by 1 base and J by 16 bases, leaving 11 bases between them. This CDR3 comprises 10 residues.

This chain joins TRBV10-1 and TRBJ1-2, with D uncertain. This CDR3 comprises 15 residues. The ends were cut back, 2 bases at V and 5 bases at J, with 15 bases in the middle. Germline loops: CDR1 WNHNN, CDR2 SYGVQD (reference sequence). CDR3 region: CASSEAGLKSYGYTF. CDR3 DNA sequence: TGCGCCAGCAGTGAGGCAGGACTAAAATCTTATGGCTACACCTTC.

The CDR3 bases are TGTGCCAGCAGTGTCGGGACAGGGGTCGCCGAGCAGTACTTC. Translation gives CASSVGTGVAEQYF. The rearrangement links TRBV6-1 to TRBJ2-7; 10 bases match TRBD1. The CDR3 totals 14 residues. CDR1 and CDR2 (germline): MNHNS, SASEGT. V lost 4 bases, J lost 6 bases, and 6 bases stayed unmatched.

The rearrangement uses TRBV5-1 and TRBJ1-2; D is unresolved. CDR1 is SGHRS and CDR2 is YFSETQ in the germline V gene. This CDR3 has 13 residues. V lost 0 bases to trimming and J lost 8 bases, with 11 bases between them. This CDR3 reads CASSLVDGIGYTF. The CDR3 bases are TGCGCCAGCAGCTTGGTAGACGGAATCGGCTACACCTTC.

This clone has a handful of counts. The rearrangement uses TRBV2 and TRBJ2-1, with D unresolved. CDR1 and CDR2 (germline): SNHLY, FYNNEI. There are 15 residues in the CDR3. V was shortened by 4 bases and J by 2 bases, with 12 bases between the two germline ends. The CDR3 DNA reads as TGTGCCAGCAGTGTACAACAGTTGACCTACAATGAGCAGTTCTTC. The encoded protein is CASSVQQLTYNEQFF.

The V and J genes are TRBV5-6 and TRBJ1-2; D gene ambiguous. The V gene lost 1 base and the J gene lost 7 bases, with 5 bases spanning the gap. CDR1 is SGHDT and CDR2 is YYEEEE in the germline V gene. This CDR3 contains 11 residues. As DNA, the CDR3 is TGTGCCAGCAGCTTGAATCGTGGCTACACCTTC. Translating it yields CASSLNRGYTF.